These T cell receptor beta chains were read from a single sample in a study of cytomegalovirus exposure and HLA in healthy donors. Profiled with immunoSEQ multiplex PCR; TCRdb holds only in-frame clones, not every one. The sample has some 100,000 clones, about three quarters seen once; the top ten hold approximately 2.5%. Sequenced sample: PBMCs. These receptors were collected from a female donor in good health and CMV-seronegative. CDR3s include the opening cysteine and the closing phenylalanine or tryptophan. Each record gives: J gene, clone size, V gene, D gene, CDR3 DNA, CDR3 protein. The D gene is left open where the match is weak. Size is stated for part of the rows, as once, few or many counts, or as a class when the clone is expanded.

TRBJ2-7	NA	TRBV4-2	NA	TGTGCCAGCAGCCAAGACAGGGACGAGCAGTACTTC	CASSQDRDEQYF
TRBJ1-1	NA	TRBV25-1	TRBD1	TGTGCCAGCAGTGGACCCGGGACAGAAGCTGAAGCTTTCTTT	CASSGPGTEAEAFF
TRBJ1-4	NA	TRBV30	TRBD1	TGTGCCTGGAGTGTCGGACAGGGGGCAGGGGAAAAACTGTTTTTT	CAWSVGQGAGEKLFF
TRBJ2-3	NA	TRBV4-1	TRBD2	TGCGCCAGCAGCCAAGCCGAGGGACTACGAACGCGTACGCAGTATTTT	CASSQAEGLRTRTQYF
TRBJ2-7	NA	TRBV5-4	TRBD2	TGTGCCAGCAGCTTGGTGGGGGGGAGCAACGAGCAGTACTTC	CASSLVGGSNEQYF
TRBJ1-6	few	TRBV5-1	TRBD1	TGCGCCAGCAGCTTGGAACCACAGGGGGTGAATTCACCCCTCCACTTT	CASSLEPQGVNSPLHF
TRBJ2-3	NA	TRBV2	NA	TGTGCCAGCAGCCCCGTTAGTAGCACAGATACGCAGTATTTT	CASSPVSSTDTQYF
TRBJ2-7	NA	TRBV18	TRBD1	TGTGCCAGCTCACCCGGGACAGGCCCCTACGAGCAGTACTTC	CASSPGTGPYEQYF
TRBJ2-2	NA	TRBV25-1	NA	TGTGCCAGCAGTGAATTCAGGGAAGGGGACACCGGGGAGCTGTTTTTT	CASSEFREGDTGELFF
TRBJ2-1	NA	TRBV7-6	TRBD2	TGTGCCAGCAGCTTCGGGGTAGCGGGGGGGAAAATGGACAATGAGCAGTTCTTC	CASSFGVAGGKMDNEQFF
TRBJ1-3	NA	TRBV7-8	TRBD1	TGTGCCAGCAGCTTAGGATCAGGGGGCTCTGGAAACACCATATATTTT	CASSLGSGGSGNTIYF
TRBJ2-5	NA	TRBV5-4	TRBD2	TGTGCCAGCAGCTTGTCCTCAGCGGGGAGCCAAGAGACCCAGTACTTC	CASSLSSAGSQETQYF
TRBJ1-5	NA	TRBV2	NA	TGTGCCAGCAGGGACGACAGGTTAAGCAATCAGCCCCAGCATTTT	CASRDDRLSNQPQHF
TRBJ1-6	few	TRBV5-5	TRBD1	TGTGCCAGCAGCCGCAGCAGACAGGGAAATTCACCCCTCCACTTT	CASSRSRQGNSPLHF
TRBJ1-2	NA	TRBV4-3	TRBD1	TGCGCCAGCAGCCAAGATGAACAGGGGTACGGCTACACCTTC	CASSQDEQGYGYTF
TRBJ2-7	once	TRBV5-6	TRBD1	TGTGCCAGCAGCTTGGCAGGGGGCGAGCAGTACTTC	CASSLAGGEQYF
TRBJ2-2	once	TRBV10-2	NA	TGCGCCAGCAGCTCAAGCGTCAGAGCCGGGGAGCTGTTTTTT	CASSSSVRAGELFF
TRBJ2-3	NA	TRBV9	TRBD2	TGTGCCAGCAGCGTAGAATACGGAGCGGGGGGTGCAGATACGCAGTATTTT	CASSVEYGAGGADTQYF
TRBJ2-2	NA	TRBV4-3	TRBD2	TGCGCCAGCAGCCAAGATTTTAGCGGGGGGTTCACCGGGGAGCTGTTTTTT	CASSQDFSGGFTGELFF